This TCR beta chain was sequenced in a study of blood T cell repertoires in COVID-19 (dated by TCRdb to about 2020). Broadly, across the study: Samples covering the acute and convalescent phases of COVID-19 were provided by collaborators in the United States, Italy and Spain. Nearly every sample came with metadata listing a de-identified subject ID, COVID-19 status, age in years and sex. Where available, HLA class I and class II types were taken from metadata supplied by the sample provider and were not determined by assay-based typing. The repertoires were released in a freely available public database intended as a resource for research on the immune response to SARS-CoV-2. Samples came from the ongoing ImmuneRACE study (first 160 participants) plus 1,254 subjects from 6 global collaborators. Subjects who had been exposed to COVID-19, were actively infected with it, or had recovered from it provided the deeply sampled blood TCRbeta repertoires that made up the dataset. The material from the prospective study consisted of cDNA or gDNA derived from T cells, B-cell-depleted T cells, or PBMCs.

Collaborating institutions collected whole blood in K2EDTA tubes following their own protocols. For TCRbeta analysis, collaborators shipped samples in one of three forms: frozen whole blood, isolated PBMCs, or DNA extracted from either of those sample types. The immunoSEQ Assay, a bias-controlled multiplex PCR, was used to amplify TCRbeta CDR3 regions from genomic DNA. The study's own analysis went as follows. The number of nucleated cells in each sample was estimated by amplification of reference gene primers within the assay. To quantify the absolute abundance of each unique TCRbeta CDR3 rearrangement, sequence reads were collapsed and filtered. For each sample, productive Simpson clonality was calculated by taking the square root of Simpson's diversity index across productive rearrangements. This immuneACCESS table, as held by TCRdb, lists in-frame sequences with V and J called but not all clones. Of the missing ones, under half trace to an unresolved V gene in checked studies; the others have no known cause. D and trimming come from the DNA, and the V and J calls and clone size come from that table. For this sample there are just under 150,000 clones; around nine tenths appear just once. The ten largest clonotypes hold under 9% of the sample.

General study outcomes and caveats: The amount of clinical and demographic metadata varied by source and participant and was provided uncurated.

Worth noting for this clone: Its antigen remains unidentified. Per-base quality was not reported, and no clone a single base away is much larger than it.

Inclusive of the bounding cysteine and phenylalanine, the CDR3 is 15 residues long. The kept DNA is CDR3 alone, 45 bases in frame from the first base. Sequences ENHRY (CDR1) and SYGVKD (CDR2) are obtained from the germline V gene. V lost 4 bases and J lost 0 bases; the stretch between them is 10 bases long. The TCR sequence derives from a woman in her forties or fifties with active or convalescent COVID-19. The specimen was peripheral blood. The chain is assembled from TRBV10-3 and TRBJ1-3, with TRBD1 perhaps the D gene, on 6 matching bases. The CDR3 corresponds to CAISGKTGSGNTIYF. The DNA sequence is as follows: TGTGCCATCAGTGGGAAGACAGGCTCTGGAAACACCATATATTTT.